These 30 T cell receptor beta chains originate from one sample sequenced in a study of OX40 agonist ivuxolimab in advanced cancers. TCRdb keeps only in-frame clones here, not all; method: immunoSEQ multiplex PCR. The sample has around 53,000 clones, 84% seen once; the top ten hold roughly an eighth. The source material was CD4+ or CD8+ T cells sorted from blood, sampled in a trial of the OX40 agonist ivuxolimab. These receptors were collected from an adult with an advanced solid tumor such as melanoma, head and neck, liver or kidney cancer.

CDR3 nucleotide sequence: TGTGCCAGCAGAGGGACCTTGGGGTTCACTGAAGCTTTCTTT. It encodes CASRGTLGFTEAFF. The chain has TRBV2 and TRBJ1-1; D is perhaps TRBD1 (5 bases). Trimming took off 6 bases at V and 4 bases at J, with 15 bases between the two ends. The V gene's germline CDR1 is SNHLY and CDR2 FYNNEI. There are 14 residues in the CDR3.

J is TRBJ1-1 and V is TRBV4-1; a possible D gene is TRBD1 (5 bases). Per germline, CDR1 MGHRA and CDR2 YSYEKL. This CDR3 spans 14 amino acids. The V and J ends lost 2 bases and 8 bases respectively, with 15 bases between them. The CDR3 nucleotides are TGCGCCAGCAGCCAACCGGGGAGAAGGGACGAAGCTTTCTTT. This gives the protein CASSQPGRRDEAFF.

The rearrangement joins TRBV7-9 to TRBJ1-2; 9 nucleotides match TRBD1. Losses at the gene ends were 4 bases for V and 0 bases for J; bases not matched to a gene: 6. Germline CDR1 and CDR2: SEHNR and FQNEAQ (reference sequence). The length of the CDR3 is 16 residues. In nucleotides, the CDR3 is TGTGCCAGCAGCTCGTATTGGGACAGGGCTAACTATGGCTACACCTTC. Protein product: CASSSYWDRANYGYTF.

The V and J genes are TRBV7-2 and TRBJ2-1; weak D call: TRBD2 (6 bases). CDR3 length: 18 residues. The germline V and J ends were trimmed by 5 bases and 0 bases, with 20 bases remaining between them. Germline CDR1 is SGHTA and CDR2 is FQGNSA. CDR3 coding DNA: TGTGCCAGCAGCCCCCGCCCTCATAGCGGAAGCTCCTACAATGAGCAGTTCTTC. It codes for CASSPRPHSGSSYNEQFF.

This chain joins TRBV11-3 and TRBJ2-2, with 7 positions matching TRBD1. Germline values: CDR1 SGHNT, CDR2 YENEEA. V lost 5 bases, J lost 6 bases, and 6 bases stayed unmatched. The CDR3 runs 14 residues. The CDR3 sequence is CASSATGWAGELFF. CDR3 DNA: TGTGCCAGCAGCGCGACAGGGTGGGCCGGGGAGCTGTTTTTT.

This chain connects TRBV9 to TRBJ2-1, with TRBD2 matching over 11 bases. CDR1 SGDLS and CDR2 YYNGEE come from the germline V gene. This CDR3 has 15 residues. J was trimmed by 3 bases and V by 4 bases; bases with no gene match: 3. CDR3 protein: CASSPGTSGYNEQFF. CDR3 coding DNA: TGTGCCAGCAGCCCCGGGACTAGCGGCTACAATGAGCAGTTCTTC.

This clone was detected only once. This chain joins TRBV2 and TRBJ2-3; D uncertain. The V end was cut by 6 bases, the J end by 3 bases, with 13 bases between. This CDR3 has 14 residues. Germline CDR1 is SNHLY and CDR2 is FYNNEI. CDR3 region: CASRGFPGTDTQYF. The CDR3 DNA sequence: TGTGCCAGCAGGGGATTCCCTGGGACAGATACGCAGTATTTT.

V is TRBV10-3 and J is TRBJ2-7; 7 bases agree with TRBD1. This CDR3 contains 14 residues. Per germline, CDR1 ENHRY and CDR2 SYGVKD. V was clipped by 4 bases and J by 6 bases; unmatched bases: 9. In DNA form, the CDR3 reads TGTGCCATCAGTGGAACAGGGGCCCCAGGCGAGCAGTACTTC. As protein: CAISGTGAPGEQYF.

The chain is built from TRBV7-9 and TRBJ1-1, with no clear D. Germline V gives CDR1 SEHNR, CDR2 FQNEAQ (reference sequence). CDR3 length: 15 amino acids. Trimming took off 2 bases at V and 0 bases at J, with 10 bases between the two ends. The CDR3 DNA follows: TGTGCCAGCAGCTTATCCGGGGTTTTGAACACTGAAGCTTTCTTT. Its protein is CASSLSGVLNTEAFF.

The chain recombines TRBV29-1 with TRBJ2-4; TRBD1 aligns across 9 bases. The CDR3 sequence is 14 residues long. Unmatched junction bases numbered 6, after V lost 4 bases and J lost 5 bases. Germline V gene lookup returns CDR1 SQVTM and CDR2 ANQGSEA. Written as DNA, the CDR3 is TGCAGCGTTGGCCACAGGGGGCAGGAAAACATTCAGTACTTC. Protein: CSVGHRGQENIQYF.

CDR3 in DNA: TGTGCCAGCAGCCAGGGACTCCCGGACCCCCTTTATGGCTACACCTTC. This translates into CASSQGLPDPLYGYTF. The V gene is TRBV7-2, the J gene TRBJ1-2, with a tentative D call TRBD1 (5 bases). The CDR3 runs 16 residues. Trimming shortened V by 5 bases and J by 5 bases, and 21 bases separated the two germline ends. Germline values: CDR1 SGHTA, CDR2 FQGNSA.

The chain joins TRBV7-6 to TRBJ2-1; TRBD1 matches 9 bases. V shed 6 bases, J shed 6 bases, and the junction held 9 bases outside the gene matches. CDR3 length equals 15 residues. The V gene's germline CDR1 is SGHVS and CDR2 FNYEAQ. The CDR3 nucleotides are TGTGCCAGCAGTTCACTACCGGGACAGGGCAATGAGCAGTTCTTC. It yields the protein CASSSLPGQGNEQFF. Looking up the rest from reference TRBV7-6 and TRBJ2-1 gives the full variable domain: GAGVSQSPRYKVTKRGQDVALRCDPISGHVSLYWYRQALGQGPEFLTYFNYEAQQDKSGLPNDRFSAERPEGSISTLTIQRTEQRDSAMYRCASSSLPGQGNEQFFGPGTRLTVL.

The chain couples TRBV6-6 to TRBJ2-1; 10 bases line up with TRBD1. The CDR3 covers 16 residues. Germline-derived CDR1 and CDR2 are MNHNY and SVGAGI (reference sequence). J was trimmed by 7 bases and V by 5 bases; bases with no gene match: 11. The CDR3 DNA reads TGTGCCAGCAGTGCTACCGGGACAGGGGATCGGAATGAGCAGTTCTTC. This encodes CASSATGTGDRNEQFF.

The chain uses TRBV28 and TRBJ2-1; 11 nucleotides match TRBD2. Germline loops: CDR1 MDHEN, CDR2 SYDVKM. CDR3 length equals 16 residues. V was pared by 10 bases and J by 9 bases, with 17 bases of the junction left unmatched. This CDR3 reads CATAGGRLAGKTEQFF. DNA for the CDR3: TGTGCCACGGCAGGGGGGAGACTAGCGGGAAAGACTGAGCAGTTCTTC.

DNA of the CDR3: TGTGCCAGTATGGGCAGCCTCAATCAGCCCCAGCATTTT. Its protein is CASMGSLNQPQHF. The chain combines TRBV19 with TRBJ1-5; D is undetermined. CDR3 length equals 13 residues. Germline V gives CDR1 LNHDA, CDR2 SQIVND (reference sequence). The V end was cut by 7 bases, the J end by 3 bases, with 10 bases between.

The V call is TRBV5-8, the J call TRBJ1-1, with D tentatively TRBD1 (5 bases). This CDR3 contains 13 residues. The V gene lost 2 bases and the J gene lost 1 base, with 6 bases spanning the gap. Germline lookup yields CDR1 SGHTS and CDR2 YDEGEE. The CDR3 coding sequence is TGTGCCAGCAGCTTTGACAGGAACACTGAAGCTTTCTTT. Translation gives CASSFDRNTEAFF.

The chain combines TRBV18 with TRBJ2-5; 9 bases match TRBD1. The CDR3 runs 16 residues. Germline values: CDR1 KGHSH, CDR2 LQKENI. Trimming took 3 bases from V and 5 from J; bases not matched to a gene: 10. In nucleotides, the CDR3 is TGTGCCAGCTCACCTGGGGGACAGGGATTCTGGGAGACCCAGTACTTC. Translation gives CASSPGGQGFWETQYF.

The genes are TRBV6-6 and TRBJ2-1; D may be TRBD1 or TRBD2 (6 bases each). The V gene's germline CDR1 is MNHNY and CDR2 SVGAGI (reference sequence). V shed 5 bases and J shed 8 bases, with 19 bases lying between them. The length of the CDR3 is 15 residues. The CDR3 region has the DNA TGTGCCAGCAGTACCCGGGGGCCGGAGAGCGATGAGCAGTTCTTC. Translation: CASSTRGPESDEQFF.

The chain joins TRBV25-1 to TRBJ2-7; D tentatively fits TRBD1 or TRBD2 (7 bases each). Trimming took 8 bases from V and 1 from J, leaving 21 bases between them. This CDR3 contains 16 residues. CDR1 and CDR2 (germline): MGHDK, SYGVNS. CDR3 loop: CASGGEPGQFSYEQYF. The CDR3, as DNA: TGTGCCAGCGGGGGGGAACCGGGACAGTTTTCCTACGAGCAGTACTTC.

Points on this clone: Relative to the germline gene, one junction end is altered; a read error may explain this. CDR3 amino acids: CASRSNPGWEQLF. The DNA for the CDR3 is TGTGCCAGCAGATCAAACCCGGGGTGGGAGCAGCTCTTC. The chain uses TRBV6-5 and TRBJ2-1; D perhaps matches TRBD2 (5 bases). This CDR3 is built from 13 residues. Per the germline V gene, CDR1 is MNHEY and CDR2 is SVGAGI.

In DNA, the CDR3 is TGCAGCGTCACCTACTACGGAGGCTCCTACGAGCAGTACTTC. It encodes CSVTYYGGSYEQYF. The chain has TRBV29-1 and TRBJ2-7; maybe TRBD2 (5 bases). The CDR3 is 14 residues long. V was cut by 6 bases and J by 0 bases, with 15 bases left in between. Germline values: CDR1 SQVTM, CDR2 ANQGSEA.

In this sample, this clone turned up a few times. The chain uses TRBV28 and TRBJ2-1; no definite D call. CDR3 size: 11 residues. Germline CDR1 is MDHEN and CDR2 is SYDVKM. V lost 3 bases, J lost 5 bases, and 2 bases lay in between. The CDR3, as DNA: TGTGCCAGCAGTTTGAACAATGAGCAGTTCTTC. Translated, it gives CASSLNNEQFF.

In nucleotides, the CDR3 is TGTGCCAGCAGCAAACACCACGAGCAGTACTTC. Protein product: CASSKHHEQYF. The rearrangement joins TRBV21-1 to TRBJ2-7. TRBV21-1 is an annotated pseudogene. The CDR3 runs 11 residues.

This chain connects TRBV4-1 to TRBJ1-1; no clear D. Germline lookup yields CDR1 MGHRA and CDR2 YSYEKL. The CDR3 length is 13 residues. The ends were cut back, 0 bases at V and 4 bases at J, with 6 bases in the middle. The CDR3 DNA reads as TGCGCCAGCAGCCAAGATCCGGGCACTGAAGCTTTCTTT. It codes for CASSQDPGTEAFF.

J is TRBJ1-2 and V is TRBV5-6; D is uncertain. V lost 2 bases, J lost 8 bases, and 10 bases lay in between. Germline loops: CDR1 SGHDT, CDR2 YYEEEE. The CDR3 is 12 residues long. This CDR3 reads CASSFDAGGYTF. The CDR3 bases are TGTGCCAGCAGCTTTGACGCGGGAGGCTACACCTTC.

J is TRBJ2-1 and V is TRBV11-3, with 9 nucleotides matching TRBD1. With 5 bases clipped from V and 4 bases from J, the junction kept 3 bases outside the gene matches. From germline, CDR1 is SGHNT and CDR2 YENEEA. The CDR3 has 14 residues. Here the CDR3 DNA reads TGTGCCAGCAGCCCGGACAGGGGTTACAATGAGCAGTTCTTC. Amino acids: CASSPDRGYNEQFF.

The gene calls are TRBV5-4 and TRBJ2-6; D is uncertain. The V and J ends lost 0 bases and 4 bases respectively, with 11 bases between them. This CDR3 region has 16 residues. CDR1 and CDR2 from the germline V gene are SGHNT and YYREEE (reference sequence). This chain's CDR3 is CASSLGPGTGANVLTF. CDR3 bases: TGTGCCAGCAGCTTGGGGCCAGGAACCGGGGCCAACGTCCTGACTTTC.

V usage is TRBV4-2 and J usage is TRBJ2-5, with a weak D call TRBD2 (5 bases). V lost 1 base to trimming and J lost 2 bases, with 11 bases between them. The CDR3 sequence is 15 residues long. Germline CDR1 LGHNA, CDR2 YNFKEQ. CDR3 sequence (DNA): TGTGCCAGCAGCCAAGTGGGGAGCGGACAAGAGACCCAGTACTTC. Translated, it gives CASSQVGSGQETQYF.

The V and J genes are TRBV18 and TRBJ2-2; TRBD1 might be the D (6 bases). Germline loops: CDR1 KGHSH, CDR2 LQKENI. V gave up 3 bases and J gave up 6 bases, with 14 bases separating them. The CDR3 spans 15 residues. This CDR3 reads CASSPSGQRAGELFF. The CDR3, as DNA: TGTGCCAGCTCACCTTCCGGACAGAGGGCCGGGGAGCTGTTTTTT.

This chain connects TRBV18 to TRBJ2-1, with D tentatively TRBD2 (7 bases). Between the trimmed V and J ends, which lost 3 bases and 5 bases, there was a span of 14 bases. The CDR3 is made up of 15 amino acids. Per germline, CDR1 KGHSH and CDR2 LQKENI. The CDR3 coding sequence is TGTGCCAGCTCACCGGGGGCGGGAGTGCACAATGAGCAGTTCTTC. It codes for CASSPGAGVHNEQFF.